A single sample is the source of the 32 T cell receptor beta chains below, sequenced in a study of ipilimumab plus nivolumab after autologous stem cell transplantation (dated by TCRdb to 2020 to 2022). The library relied on the immunoSEQ multiplex PCR assay. Drawn from immuneACCESS, this table holds only the in-frame rearrangements with V and J called that TCRdb kept. Clones are partly lost; checked studies trace under half to an unresolved V gene and leave the rest unexplained. This sample is represented by around 20,000 clones; just over 75% of them were singletons. The top ten clones comprise roughly 20% of the sample. The specimen was PBMCs, collected in a trial of ipilimumab plus nivolumab as post-transplant consolidation. Receptor source: a male donor with diffuse large B-cell lymphoma.

By its share, this clone is medium-sized. The J gene is TRBJ1-2, the V gene TRBV25-1; 8 bases match TRBD1. V trimming: 1 base; J trimming: 4 bases; junction bases outside the gene matches: 8. The V gene's germline CDR1 is MGHDK and CDR2 SYGVNS. The CDR3 sequence is 16 residues long. CDR3 in amino acids: CASSEFQTGESYGYTF. Written as DNA, the CDR3 is TGTGCCAGCAGTGAATTTCAGACAGGGGAAAGCTATGGCTACACCTTC.

In nucleotides, the CDR3 is TGCGCCAGCAGCATGGACCGGCCCACCTACGAGCAGTACTTC. This sequence encodes CASSMDRPTYEQYF. The chain carries TRBV5-1 and TRBJ2-7; D unclear. The length of the CDR3 is 14 residues. Trimming left V 4 bases short and J 2 bases short, with 13 bases between. Germline CDR1 and CDR2: SGHRS and YFSETQ.

The V and J genes are TRBV7-9 and TRBJ1-1, with no clear D. CDR3 length: 12 amino acids. The germline CDR1 and CDR2 sequences are SEHNR and FQNEAQ (reference sequence). V was trimmed by 2 bases and J by 4 bases, leaving 5 bases between them. CDR3 nucleotide sequence: TGTGCCAGCAGCTTAAGGACCACTGAAGCTTTCTTT. Its protein product is CASSLRTTEAFF.

V and J are TRBV2 and TRBJ1-1, with D possibly being TRBD1 (5 bases). Germline V lookup: CDR1 SNHLY, CDR2 FYNNEI. Trimming shortened V by 8 bases and J by 5 bases, and 15 bases separated the two germline ends. The CDR3 is 13 amino acids. CDR3 in amino acids: CASGGNEGTEAFF. CDR3 nucleotide sequence: TGTGCCAGCGGTGGCAACGAGGGGACTGAAGCTTTCTTT.

This clone was seen more than once but under ten times. The rearrangement joins TRBV6-1 to TRBJ1-2, with 9 bases matching TRBD1. CDR1 MNHNS and CDR2 SASEGT come from the germline V gene. V was clipped by 7 bases and J by 4 bases; unmatched bases: 1. CDR3 length equals 12 residues. The CDR3 is CASKGQGYGYTF. CDR3 DNA sequence: TGTGCCAGCAAGGGACAGGGCTATGGCTACACCTTC.

The sample holds a few counts of this clone. The chain combines TRBV27 with TRBJ1-6; D is undetermined. V was shortened by 3 bases and J by 3 bases, with 6 bases between the two germline ends. There are 14 residues in the CDR3. CDR1 and CDR2 from the germline V gene are MNHEY and SMNVEV (reference sequence). DNA for the CDR3: TGTGCCAGCAGTTTCCGGAACTATAATTCACCCCTCCACTTT. This codes for CASSFRNYNSPLHF.

The V call is TRBV9, the J call TRBJ1-5, with D unclear. Germline loops: CDR1 SGDLS, CDR2 YYNGEE. V lost 2 bases and J lost 2, with 11 bases in between. This CDR3 has 15 residues. The CDR3 DNA reads as TGTGCCAGCAGCGTTTCGGGGATCGGCAATCAGCCCCAGCATTTT. The encoded protein is CASSVSGIGNQPQHF.

CDR3 amino acids: CASSQDGARTRGRLATNEKLFF. In DNA form, the CDR3 reads TGCGCCAGCAGCCAAGATGGCGCCCGGACGAGGGGGCGCCTAGCAACTAATGAAAAACTGTTTTTT. The rearrangement uses TRBV4-3 and TRBJ1-4; TRBD1 matches 7 bases. Trimming at V came to 0 bases and at J to 0 bases, leaving 19 bases not matched to a gene. CDR1 is LGHNA and CDR2 is YSLEER in the germline V gene. This CDR3 is 22 amino acids long.

The chain carries TRBV5-1 and TRBJ1-1; unclear D gene. Germline V lookup: CDR1 SGHRS, CDR2 YFSETQ. V gave up 1 base and J gave up 3 bases, with 7 bases separating them. This CDR3 contains 13 residues. The CDR3 nucleotides are TGCGCCAGCAGCTTGACGCGACACACTGAAGCTTTCTTT. Translated, it gives CASSLTRHTEAFF.

This chain joins TRBV27 and TRBJ1-2; TRBD1 agrees at 7 bases. CDR3 size: 16 residues. Trimming took 6 bases from V and 3 from J; bases not matched to a gene: 13. CDR1 and CDR2 (germline): MNHEY, SMNVEV (reference sequence). The CDR3 DNA follows: TGTGCCAGCAGCGTAGACAGGGCGGGGATGGACTATGGCTACACCTTC. Translating gives CASSVDRAGMDYGYTF.

V and J are TRBV28 and TRBJ2-7, with a possible D match to TRBD2 (6 bases). In germline, CDR1 is MDHEN, CDR2 SYDVKM. This CDR3 is 13 amino acids long. V lost 3 bases and J 0 bases, leaving 6 bases between the germline ends. The CDR3 DNA reads TGTGCCAGCAGTTTGGGGGGCTCCTACGAGCAGTACTTC. It codes for CASSLGGSYEQYF.

The sample holds a few counts of this clone. V and J are TRBV5-1 and TRBJ2-7; 8 nucleotides agree with TRBD1. Germline CDR1 SGHRS, CDR2 YFSETQ. This CDR3 comprises 15 residues. V was pared by 4 bases and J by 7 bases, with 13 bases of the junction left unmatched. The CDR3, as DNA: TGCGCCAGCAGCGACACAGGGGGTAGGTGGGGTGAGCAGTACTTC. Its translation: CASSDTGGRWGEQYF.

The chain recombines TRBV4-2 with TRBJ2-2; no firm D call. This CDR3 comprises 14 residues. CDR1 and CDR2 from the germline V gene are LGHNA and YNFKEQ. V was cut by 2 bases and J by 7 bases, with 11 bases left in between. CDR3 loop: CASSQSGVNGELFF. CDR3 in DNA: TGTGCCAGCAGCCAAAGTGGAGTGAACGGGGAGCTGTTTTTT.

The chain combines TRBV9 with TRBJ2-7; 10 nucleotides match TRBD1. The V segment lost 3 bases and the J segment 6 bases; nucleotides outside the gene matches: 6. CDR1 SGDLS and CDR2 YYNGEE come from the germline V gene. The CDR3 is made up of 14 amino acids. The CDR3 DNA reads as TGTGCCAGCAGCGCGCGACAGGGGGCGCGCGAGCAGTACTTC. It specifies CASSARQGAREQYF.

The CDR3 DNA reads as TGTGCCAGCAGCTTAGATGTCGGTGGCGAGCAGTACTTC. Translation gives CASSLDVGGEQYF. The chain combines TRBV7-9 with TRBJ2-7; D is unresolved. The CDR3 runs to 13 residues. The germline gives CDR1 SEHNR, CDR2 FQNEAQ (reference sequence). Trimming stripped 1 base from V and 6 bases from J, with 10 bases between.

CDR3 DNA: TGCGCCAGCAGCTCCGGGACAGTCTCCTACGAGCAGTACTTC. Translated, it gives CASSSGTVSYEQYF. The chain links TRBV5-1 to TRBJ2-7; 7 bases are shared with TRBD1. From germline, CDR1 is SGHRS and CDR2 YFSETQ. The CDR3 contains 14 residues. Trimming cost V 3 bases and J 0 bases; bases outside gene matches: 3.

V is TRBV10-3 and J is TRBJ1-1; D is possibly TRBD1 (5 bases). Germline V gives CDR1 ENHRY, CDR2 SYGVKD. V shed 3 bases and J shed 2 bases, with 10 bases lying between them. The CDR3 sequence is 14 residues long. In nucleotides, the CDR3 is TGTGCCATCAGTGAATTGGGGGATAACACTGAAGCTTTCTTT. Protein product: CAISELGDNTEAFF.

The CDR3 spells CASSDGRTDTQYF. For the CDR3, the DNA is TGTGCCAGCAGTGACGGAAGGACAGATACGCAGTATTTT. The genes are TRBV6-1 and TRBJ2-3, with D unclear. Germline V gene lookup returns CDR1 MNHNS and CDR2 SASEGT. Deletions cut 3 bases from V and 3 bases from J, with 7 bases between. This CDR3 contains 13 residues.

V and J are TRBV7-9 and TRBJ1-5; TRBD1 might be the D (5 bases). Germline CDR1 SEHNR, CDR2 FQNEAQ (reference sequence). The CDR3 sequence is 16 residues long. The germline V and J ends were trimmed by 4 bases and 4 bases, with 17 bases remaining between them. The CDR3 sequence: CASSSPGVGGNQPQHF. Written as DNA, the CDR3 is TGTGCCAGCAGCTCCCCCGGCGTGGGGGGAAATCAGCCCCAGCATTTT.

In DNA form, the CDR3 reads TGTGCCAGCAGCGCTGGGGGGGGGACAGAGCAAAGGTCACCCCTCCACTTT. Protein: CASSAGGGTEQRSPLHF. The J gene is TRBJ1-6, the V gene TRBV9, with TRBD1 matching 7 bases. Looked up from germline, CDR1 is SGDLS and CDR2 is YYNGEE. CDR3 length equals 17 residues. V dropped 3 bases and J dropped 10; count of bases not matched to a gene: 16. The entire variable domain, with the rest obtained from reference TRBV9 and TRBJ1-6, is as follows: DSGVTQTPKHLITATGQRVTLRCSPRSGDLSVYWYQQSLDQGLQFLIQYYNGEERAKGNILERFSAQQFPDLHSELNLSSLELGDSALYFCASSAGGGTEQRSPLHFGNGTRLTVT.

V and J are TRBV13 and TRBJ1-2, with D possibly TRBD1 on 5 matching bases. CDR1 and CDR2 (germline): PRHDT, FYEKMQ (reference sequence). The CDR3 loop spans 16 amino acids. Trimming cost V 5 bases and J 7 bases, with 23 bases left between them. CDR3 protein: CASSRGNLEGDAGYTF. As DNA, the CDR3 is TGTGCCAGCAGCCGTGGGAACCTCGAAGGGGATGCTGGCTACACCTTC.

The V and J genes are TRBV2 and TRBJ2-2, with D perhaps TRBD2 (6 bases). Germline values: CDR1 SNHLY, CDR2 FYNNEI. The CDR3 sequence is 13 residues long. V lost 5 bases and J lost 6, with 10 bases in between. The CDR3 loop is CASSLGGAGELFF. The CDR3 coding sequence is TGTGCCAGCAGTTTGGGAGGAGCCGGGGAGCTGTTTTTT.

J is TRBJ1-2 and V is TRBV7-9, with a tentative D call TRBD1 (5 bases). V was clipped by 5 bases and J by 0 bases, with 13 bases between them. CDR3 length equals 15 residues. Per germline, CDR1 SEHNR and CDR2 FQNEAQ (reference sequence). CDR3 protein: CASSLPGLANYGYTF. The CDR3 nucleotides read TGTGCCAGCAGCCTTCCAGGGTTGGCTAACTATGGCTACACCTTC.

The chain combines TRBV19 with TRBJ2-4; 12 positions agree with TRBD1. This CDR3 spans 16 amino acids. J gave up 6 bases and V 1 base, and 4 bases lay outside the gene matches. The germline V gene has CDR1 LNHDA and CDR2 SQIVND (reference sequence). CDR3 amino acids: CASSIGGQGAVNIQYF. The CDR3 bases are TGTGCCAGTAGTATAGGGGGACAGGGGGCCGTAAACATTCAGTACTTC.

This clone has more than one count but fewer than ten. The chain joins TRBV7-9 to TRBJ2-7; tentatively, D is TRBD2 (5 bases). Germline V gene lookup returns CDR1 SEHNR and CDR2 FQNEAQ (reference sequence). The V end was cut by 4 bases, the J end by 5 bases, with 24 bases between. The CDR3 loop spans 17 amino acids. CDR3 sequence: CASSSPPGAPGNHEQYF. The DNA of the CDR3 is TGTGCCAGCAGCTCTCCCCCCGGTGCCCCCGGGAACCACGAGCAGTACTTC.

V usage is TRBV28 and J usage is TRBJ1-1, with 8 bases fitting TRBD1. V dropped 1 base and J dropped 4; count of bases not matched to a gene: 14. The CDR3 consists of 18 residues. Germline assignment: CDR1 MDHEN and CDR2 SYDVKM. CDR3 DNA: TGTGCCAGCAGTTTATTTTCTCTTAGGCGAACAGGGGGCACTGAAGCTTTCTTT. Its protein product is CASSLFSLRRTGGTEAFF.

The chain recombines TRBV28 with TRBJ1-4; D not certain. Germline CDR1 and CDR2: MDHEN and SYDVKM. The germline V and J ends were trimmed by 10 bases and 7 bases, with 22 bases remaining between them. The CDR3 has 15 amino acids. The CDR3 region has the DNA TGTGCCACCTCCACCTATGGCACGGGAGGTGAAAAACTGTTTTTT. This translates into CATSTYGTGGEKLFF.

The V call is TRBV5-1, the J call TRBJ2-2; D possibly corresponds to TRBD2 (6 bases). The V end lost 4 bases, the J end lost 3 bases, and 10 bases lay between the germline ends. The CDR3 is 14 amino acids. From germline, CDR1 is SGHRS and CDR2 YFSETQ. This chain's CDR3 is CASSVGTDTGELFF. The CDR3 DNA reads as TGCGCCAGCAGCGTCGGGACTGACACCGGGGAGCTGTTTTTT.

The chain couples TRBV7-9 to TRBJ2-7; TRBD2 matches 9 bases. V was pared by 5 bases and J by 9 bases, with 11 bases of the junction left unmatched. Germline V gives CDR1 SEHNR, CDR2 FQNEAQ (reference sequence). This CDR3 comprises 14 residues. CDR3 nucleotides: TGTGCCAGCAGCCTTAGCGGGGGTCGCGTTGGGCAGTACTTC. This sequence encodes CASSLSGGRVGQYF.

The rearrangement links TRBV20-1 to TRBJ1-1; D not certain. This CDR3 is 10 amino acids long. CDR1 is DFQATT, CDR2 SNEGSKA, per germline (reference sequence). The ends were cut back, 3 bases at V and 6 bases at J, with 5 bases in the middle. CDR3 sequence reads: CSASRAEAFF. In DNA form, the CDR3 reads TGCAGTGCTAGTAGGGCTGAAGCTTTCTTT.

This clone has more than one count but fewer than ten. The chain links TRBV7-3 to TRBJ2-2, with TRBD1 as a possible D gene (6 bases). Looked up from germline, CDR1 is SGHTA and CDR2 is FQGTGA. This CDR3 region has 13 residues. V gave up 5 bases and J gave up 5 bases, with 9 bases separating them. The CDR3 spells CASSLQGTGELFF. The CDR3 DNA follows: TGTGCCAGCAGCCTACAGGGTACCGGGGAGCTGTTTTTT. Full variable domain (outside the CDR3, taken from reference TRBV7-3 and TRBJ2-2): GAGVSQTPSNKVTEKGKYVELRCDPISGHTALYWYRQSLGQGPEFLIYFQGTGAADDSGLPNDRFFAVRPEGSVSTLKIQRTERGDSAVYLCASSLQGTGELFFGEGSRLTVL.

This rearrangement joins TRBV2 to TRBJ2-2; the match to TRBD2 covers 15 bases. V trimming: 10 bases; J trimming: 4 bases; junction bases outside the gene matches: 10. This CDR3 comprises 17 residues. CDR1 and CDR2 from the germline V gene are SNHLY and FYNNEI. The CDR3 protein is CAISPGLAGGSTGELFF. In nucleotides, the CDR3 is TGTGCCATCTCCCCGGGACTAGCGGGGGGAAGCACCGGGGAGCTGTTTTTT. The full variable domain, with the rest looked up from reference TRBV2 and TRBJ2-2, is EPEVTQTPSHQVTQMGQEVILRCVPISNHLYFYWYRQILGQKVEFLVSFYNNEISEKSEIFDDQFSVERPDGSNFTLKIRSTKLEDSAMYFCAISPGLAGGSTGELFFGEGSRLTVL.